These T cell receptor beta chains were read from a single sample in a study of blood T cell repertoires in COVID-19. The assay was immunoSEQ multiplex PCR, and TCRdb's table has in-frame clones only and misses some. Here the sample spans 45,000 to 70,000 clones, around nine tenths being singletons. The sequencing sample was made of peripheral blood. These receptors were taken from a woman aged 55-70 years with COVID-19, enrolled during active disease. CDR3s include the opening cysteine and the closing phenylalanine or tryptophan. The D gene is left open where the match is weak. Expanded clones get a size class; other rows say once, few or many, or leave the size out.

J gene: TRBJ2-7; V gene: TRBV10-3; D gene: TRBD2; clone size: NA; CDR3 DNA: TGTGCCATCAGTGCCTTAGCGGGAGTGATCGAGCAGTACTTC; CDR3 protein: CAISALAGVIEQYF
J gene: TRBJ2-2; V gene: TRBV18; D gene: TRBD2; clone size: few; CDR3 DNA: TGTGCCAGCTCACATAAGCGGGAGACTGGAACCGGGGAGCTGTTTTTT; CDR3 protein: CASSHKRETGTGELFF
J gene: TRBJ2-7; V gene: TRBV11-1; D gene: TRBD1; clone size: NA; CDR3 DNA: TGTGCCAGCAGCTGGAGGGAGACAGGGGCCTACGAGCAGTACTTC; CDR3 protein: CASSWRETGAYEQYF
J gene: TRBJ2-2; V gene: TRBV9; D gene: TRBD2; clone size: NA; CDR3 DNA: TGTGCCAGCAGCGTTAGCGGGAGGACCCCGAACACCGGGGAGCTGTTTTTT; CDR3 protein: CASSVSGRTPNTGELFF
J gene: TRBJ2-1; V gene: TRBV24-1; D gene: NA; clone size: NA; CDR3 DNA: TGTGCCACCAGTACGCTCGGGGGATACAATGAGCAGTTCTTC; CDR3 protein: CATSTLGGYNEQFF
J gene: TRBJ2-7; V gene: TRBV6-5; D gene: TRBD1; clone size: NA; CDR3 DNA: TGTGCCGGAGGACAGGGGGACGGGAACGAGCAGTACTTC; CDR3 protein: CAGGQGDGNEQYF
J gene: TRBJ2-2; V gene: TRBV4-1; D gene: TRBD2; clone size: NA; CDR3 DNA: TGCGCCAGCAGCCAAGGGACTAGCGGGAGCGGAACCGGGGAGCTGTTTTTT; CDR3 protein: CASSQGTSGSGTGELFF
J gene: TRBJ1-1; V gene: TRBV29-1; D gene: TRBD1; clone size: NA; CDR3 DNA: TGCAGCGTTGAATTAGGGACAGGAATGAACACTGAAGCTTTCTTT; CDR3 protein: CSVELGTGMNTEAFF
J gene: TRBJ2-7; V gene: TRBV6-2/TRBV6-3; D gene: NA; clone size: NA; CDR3 DNA: TGTGCCAGCAGTTCCATGAGCTCCTACGAGCAGTACTTC; CDR3 protein: CASSSMSSYEQYF
J gene: TRBJ2-7; V gene: TRBV18; D gene: NA; clone size: NA; CDR3 DNA: TGTGCCAGCTCATCTCGGGTAGCGGCCAGCCACGAGCAGTACTTC; CDR3 protein: CASSSRVAASHEQYF
J gene: TRBJ2-7; V gene: TRBV18; D gene: TRBD2; clone size: NA; CDR3 DNA: TGTGCCAGCTCACCAGTCGGGGCCGGGGAGGGGCTCGAGCAGTACTTC; CDR3 protein: CASSPVGAGEGLEQYF
J gene: TRBJ1-2; V gene: TRBV7-2; D gene: NA; clone size: NA; CDR3 DNA: TGTGCCAGCAGCCGGAAGACAGCAAACTATGGCTACACCTTC; CDR3 protein: CASSRKTANYGYTF
J gene: TRBJ1-5; V gene: TRBV6-6; D gene: TRBD1; clone size: NA; CDR3 DNA: TGTGCCAGCAGTATCGGACAGGGGAGAACTCAGCCCCAGCATTTT; CDR3 protein: CASSIGQGRTQPQHF
J gene: TRBJ1-6; V gene: TRBV2; D gene: NA; clone size: NA; CDR3 DNA: TGTGCCAGCAGTGAAGAGGGGCTAGGGGGTTCACCCCTCCACTTT; CDR3 protein: CASSEEGLGGSPLHF
J gene: TRBJ1-1; V gene: TRBV24-1; D gene: TRBD1; clone size: NA; CDR3 DNA: TGTGCCACCAGTGATCTCAAGGGACAGGGCTCTGAAGCTTTCTTT; CDR3 protein: CATSDLKGQGSEAFF
J gene: TRBJ2-2; V gene: TRBV14; D gene: TRBD2; clone size: once; CDR3 DNA: TGTGCCAGCAGCCAAGAACTAGCGGGGGCCGGGGAGCTGTTTTTT; CDR3 protein: CASSQELAGAGELFF
J gene: TRBJ1-5; V gene: TRBV27; D gene: TRBD1; clone size: NA; CDR3 DNA: TGTGCCAGCAGTGTCGGACAGGGTGGTCAGCCCCAGCATTTT; CDR3 protein: CASSVGQGGQPQHF
J gene: TRBJ1-1; V gene: TRBV2; D gene: NA; clone size: NA; CDR3 DNA: TGTGCCAGCAGTCAACAGAGCTTGAACACTGAAGCTTTCTTT; CDR3 protein: CASSQQSLNTEAFF
J gene: TRBJ1-5; V gene: TRBV28; D gene: NA; clone size: once; CDR3 DNA: TGTGCCAGCAGCCTTAGTGGGGCTAGGCATCAGCCCCAGCATTTT; CDR3 protein: CASSLSGARHQPQHF
J gene: TRBJ1-4; V gene: TRBV9; D gene: NA; clone size: NA; CDR3 DNA: TGTGCCAGCAGCGCCGGAGAAACAGGGTCGGGCGGGAAACTGTTTTTT; CDR3 protein: CASSAGETGSGGKLFF
J gene: TRBJ1-4; V gene: TRBV10-3; D gene: NA; clone size: few; CDR3 DNA: TGTGCCATCAGTGAGAGGAGGGAAAAACTGTTTTTT; CDR3 protein: CAISERREKLFF
J gene: TRBJ2-1; V gene: TRBV25-1; D gene: TRBD2; clone size: NA; CDR3 DNA: TGTGCCAGCAGTGAATGGGCTAGCGGGAGTAGAGAGCAGTTCTTC; CDR3 protein: CASSEWASGSREQFF
J gene: TRBJ2-5; V gene: TRBV6-5; D gene: TRBD1; clone size: few; CDR3 DNA: TGTGCCAGCAGCCCCCGGGACAGGTTTTTGGAGACCCAGTACTTC; CDR3 protein: CASSPRDRFLETQYF
J gene: TRBJ2-3; V gene: TRBV30; D gene: TRBD2; clone size: NA; CDR3 DNA: TGTGCCTGGAGCGGACTAGCGGGTTCCACAGATACGCAGTATTTT; CDR3 protein: CAWSGLAGSTDTQYF
J gene: TRBJ2-3; V gene: TRBV9; D gene: NA; clone size: NA; CDR3 DNA: TGTGCCAGCAGCGGTAACAGGGGGGGGACAGATACGCAGTATTTT; CDR3 protein: CASSGNRGGTDTQYF
J gene: TRBJ2-3; V gene: TRBV7-8; D gene: NA; clone size: NA; CDR3 DNA: TGTGCCAGCAGCTTAGGTAATCGCAGGGTAGGCACAGATACGCAGTATTTT; CDR3 protein: CASSLGNRRVGTDTQYF
J gene: TRBJ1-5; V gene: TRBV4-2; D gene: NA; clone size: NA; CDR3 DNA: TGTGCCAGCAGCCAAGGAGGAGCGGGAGCTGGTTTACCGAGCTATCAGCCCCAGCATTTT; CDR3 protein: CASSQGGAGAGLPSYQPQHF
J gene: TRBJ2-1; V gene: TRBV10-1; D gene: NA; clone size: NA; CDR3 DNA: TGCGCCAGCAGTGAGCTCCCCCAAGGGGGCAATGAGCAGTTCTTC; CDR3 protein: CASSELPQGGNEQFF
J gene: TRBJ1-5; V gene: TRBV27; D gene: TRBD1; clone size: NA; CDR3 DNA: TGTGCCAGCAGTACCGGGACAGGGAATCAGCCCCAGCATTTT; CDR3 protein: CASSTGTGNQPQHF
J gene: TRBJ1-2; V gene: TRBV12-3/TRBV12-4; D gene: TRBD1; clone size: NA; CDR3 DNA: TGTGCCAGCAGATCCGGGACAGCTTTCGGCTACACCTTC; CDR3 protein: CASRSGTAFGYTF
J gene: TRBJ2-3; V gene: TRBV19; D gene: NA; clone size: NA; CDR3 DNA: TGTGCCAGTAGTGCCGGGATAATGACGGATACGCAGTATTTT; CDR3 protein: CASSAGIMTDTQYF
J gene: TRBJ2-2; V gene: TRBV18; D gene: TRBD1; clone size: few; CDR3 DNA: TGTGCCAGCTCACTGGGACAGGGCACCGGGGAGCTGTTTTTT; CDR3 protein: CASSLGQGTGELFF
J gene: TRBJ1-2; V gene: TRBV30; D gene: NA; clone size: NA; CDR3 DNA: TGTGCCTGGAAGGTTCCAGGGAACTATGGCTACACCTTC; CDR3 protein: CAWKVPGNYGYTF
J gene: TRBJ2-3; V gene: TRBV27; D gene: NA; clone size: NA; CDR3 DNA: TGTGCCAGCAGTTTAACGTCGGGAGTCCCTAATACGCAGTATTTT; CDR3 protein: CASSLTSGVPNTQYF
J gene: TRBJ2-2; V gene: TRBV2; D gene: NA; clone size: NA; CDR3 DNA: TGTGCCAGCAGAATGGGGGCAGGGATCGGGGAGCTGTTTTTT; CDR3 protein: CASRMGAGIGELFF
J gene: TRBJ1-1; V gene: TRBV6-5; D gene: NA; clone size: NA; CDR3 DNA: TGTGCCAGCAGTTCCTCCTACGGGGGGCGTAGGACTGAAGCTTTCTTT; CDR3 protein: CASSSSYGGRRTEAFF
J gene: TRBJ1-4; V gene: TRBV6-5; D gene: NA; clone size: NA; CDR3 DNA: TGTGCCAGCCAAAGACAGCTAAGGAATGAAAAACTGTTTTTT; CDR3 protein: CASQRQLRNEKLFF
J gene: TRBJ1-2; V gene: TRBV18; D gene: TRBD1; clone size: NA; CDR3 DNA: TGTGCCAGCTCACCGGAGGACAGGGCCTATGGCTACACCTTC; CDR3 protein: CASSPEDRAYGYTF
J gene: TRBJ2-3; V gene: TRBV3-1/TRBV3-2; D gene: TRBD2; clone size: NA; CDR3 DNA: TGTGCCAGCAGCCTGTGGACTAGCGGGACAACAGATACGCAGTATTTT; CDR3 protein: CASSLWTSGTTDTQYF
J gene: TRBJ2-1; V gene: TRBV11-3; D gene: NA; clone size: NA; CDR3 DNA: TGTGCCAGCAGCTTAGACCCTACTAGCTCAAGGAATGAGCAGTTCTTC; CDR3 protein: CASSLDPTSSRNEQFF
J gene: TRBJ1-5; V gene: TRBV20-1; D gene: NA; clone size: few; CDR3 DNA: TGCAGTGCTAGTTCCGGGGTAAGTCAGCCCCAGCATTTT; CDR3 protein: CSASSGVSQPQHF
J gene: TRBJ1-2; V gene: TRBV28; D gene: NA; clone size: NA; CDR3 DNA: TGTGCCAGCACTTCCCAACCTATTGGCTACACCTTC; CDR3 protein: CASTSQPIGYTF
J gene: TRBJ2-1; V gene: TRBV7-8; D gene: TRBD1; clone size: NA; CDR3 DNA: TGTGCCAGCAGCCAGGGGACAGTTCGGTTCTTC; CDR3 protein: CASSQGTVRFF
J gene: TRBJ2-1; V gene: TRBV7-3; D gene: TRBD2; clone size: NA; CDR3 DNA: TGTGCCAGCAGCTTAGGGACTACCGAATACAATGAGCAGTTCTTC; CDR3 protein: CASSLGTTEYNEQFF
J gene: TRBJ2-1; V gene: TRBV3-1/TRBV3-2; D gene: TRBD2; clone size: few; CDR3 DNA: TGTGCCAGCAGCCAACCCACTAGCGGGAGCTCCTACAATGAGCAGTTCTTC; CDR3 protein: CASSQPTSGSSYNEQFF
J gene: TRBJ1-2; V gene: TRBV7-9; D gene: TRBD1; clone size: NA; CDR3 DNA: TGTGCCAGCAGCTTAGTTGGGACAGGGTACGGCTACACCTTC; CDR3 protein: CASSLVGTGYGYTF
J gene: TRBJ1-3; V gene: TRBV7-9; D gene: NA; clone size: few; CDR3 DNA: TGTGCCAGCAGCTTCTGGGTCCCTAGGTCTGGAAACACCATATATTTT; CDR3 protein: CASSFWVPRSGNTIYF
J gene: TRBJ1-3; V gene: TRBV5-8; D gene: NA; clone size: once; CDR3 DNA: TGTGCCAGCGATCCTGGGGGGATCTCCTCTGGAAACACCATATATTTT; CDR3 protein: CASDPGGISSGNTIYF
J gene: TRBJ1-2; V gene: TRBV10-1; D gene: NA; clone size: NA; CDR3 DNA: TGCGCCAGCAGTGACGGCGGCTATGGCTACACCTTC; CDR3 protein: CASSDGGYGYTF
J gene: TRBJ2-2; V gene: TRBV2; D gene: NA; clone size: NA; CDR3 DNA: TGTGCCAGCCTTAGGGACACCATGATAACCGGGGAGCTGTTTTTT; CDR3 protein: CASLRDTMITGELFF
J gene: TRBJ1-4; V gene: TRBV7-8; D gene: TRBD1; clone size: NA; CDR3 DNA: TGTGCCAGCAGCTGGGACAGGGCCACTGACGCAACTAATGAAAAACTGTTTTTT; CDR3 protein: CASSWDRATDATNEKLFF
J gene: TRBJ2-5; V gene: TRBV3-1/TRBV3-2; D gene: TRBD2; clone size: NA; CDR3 DNA: TGTGCCAGCAGCCTGACTAGCGGGAGGGCAAGAGAGACCCAGTACTTC; CDR3 protein: CASSLTSGRARETQYF
J gene: TRBJ2-5; V gene: TRBV29-1; D gene: TRBD2; clone size: NA; CDR3 DNA: TGCAGCGTTCAGAGCGGGAGAGGAGAGACCCAGTACTTC; CDR3 protein: CSVQSGRGETQYF
J gene: TRBJ1-5; V gene: TRBV6-5; D gene: NA; clone size: NA; CDR3 DNA: TGTGCCAGCAGTCGGACAGCTAGCAATCAGCCCCAGCATTTT; CDR3 protein: CASSRTASNQPQHF
J gene: TRBJ2-7; V gene: TRBV6-5; D gene: TRBD1; clone size: NA; CDR3 DNA: TGTGCCACGAATACAGGGGCCTACGAGCAGTACTTC; CDR3 protein: CATNTGAYEQYF
J gene: TRBJ1-5; V gene: TRBV23-1; D gene: TRBD1; clone size: NA; CDR3 DNA: TGCGCCAGCAGTCAAGGTATAGGGACAGTTAGCAATCAGCCCCAGCATTTT; CDR3 protein: CASSQGIGTVSNQPQHF
J gene: TRBJ2-1; V gene: TRBV2; D gene: NA; clone size: few; CDR3 DNA: TGTGCCAGCAGTGAGGACCTCGAGGGGCAGTTCTTC; CDR3 protein: CASSEDLEGQFF
J gene: TRBJ1-1; V gene: TRBV10-3; D gene: NA; clone size: once; CDR3 DNA: TGTGCCATCAGTCAAGGACAGAACACTGAAGCTTTCTTT; CDR3 protein: CAISQGQNTEAFF
J gene: TRBJ2-5; V gene: TRBV6-5; D gene: TRBD1; clone size: NA; CDR3 DNA: TGTGCCAGCAGAACAGGGGGCTCGGAGACCCAGTACTTC; CDR3 protein: CASRTGGSETQYF